These 25 T cell receptor beta chains were all obtained from the same sample, sequenced in a study of cytomegalovirus exposure and HLA in healthy donors. Generated by immunoSEQ multiplex PCR, the TCRdb table keeps only in-frame clones and is missing some. There are 160,000 or so clones in the sample; roughly nine tenths occur only once, and about 2.5% lies in the top ten. The sequencing input was PBMCs. The receptors derive from a man between 18 and 35 years old in good health and CMV-seropositive.

This clone was counted between two and nine times. The same CDR3 arises from other DNA sequences in this sample as well. The J gene is TRBJ2-7, the V gene TRBV7-2; TRBD1 matches 7 bases. V lost 4 bases to trimming and J lost 5 bases; unmatched junction nucleotides: 2. Germline assignment: CDR1 SGHTA and CDR2 FQGNSA. This CDR3 region has 12 residues. CDR3 amino acids: CASSSTGNEQYF. CDR3 DNA: TGTGCCAGCAGCTCGACAGGGAACGAGCAGTACTTC.

Points on this clone: Mismatch with germline at one junction end may stem from a read error. The chain is built from TRBV11-2 and TRBJ2-3, with D possibly matching TRBD1 (7 bases). This CDR3 is built from 17 residues. Looked up from germline, CDR1 is SGHAT and CDR2 is FQNNGV. The CDR3 DNA follows: TGTGCCAGCAGCCCTTCTCAGGGGGGCACAGATACGCAGTATTTAGGTTTT. It codes for CASSPSQGGTDTQYLGF.

The J gene is TRBJ2-7, the V gene TRBV13; a possible D gene is TRBD1 (6 bases). This CDR3 comprises 13 residues. Germline V CDR1 and CDR2: PRHDT, FYEKMQ (reference sequence). Trimming stripped 5 bases from V and 5 bases from J, with 13 bases between. The CDR3 DNA follows: TGTGCCAGCAGCGGGCAGGGGCGGGACGAGCAGTACTTC. Residues: CASSGQGRDEQYF.

The V gene is TRBV11-3, the J gene TRBJ1-2; D gene uncertain. V shed 10 bases and J shed 0 bases, with 21 bases lying between them. CDR3 length: 16 amino acids. CDR1 SGHNT and CDR2 YENEEA come from the germline V gene. The CDR3 loop is CATSVGKGLSNYGYTF. The CDR3 DNA sequence: TGTGCCACCTCCGTCGGGAAAGGGCTGTCTAACTATGGCTACACCTTC.

This chain links TRBV19 with TRBJ1-2; D uncertain. The V end lost 3 bases, the J end lost 4 bases, and 12 bases lay between the germline ends. The CDR3 totals 14 residues. The germline gives CDR1 LNHDA, CDR2 SQIVND (reference sequence). The CDR3 here is CASSILPRGYGYTF. The CDR3 nucleotides are TGTGCCAGTAGTATCCTCCCCCGGGGCTATGGCTACACCTTC.

The rearrangement links TRBV11-1 to TRBJ2-3, with D unclear. The CDR3 totals 15 residues. Trimming took off 6 bases at V and 4 bases at J, with 17 bases between the two ends. Germline V CDR1 and CDR2: SGHAT, FQDESV (reference sequence). The CDR3 sequence: CASSHKRKYADTQYF. DNA for the CDR3: TGTGCCAGCAGTCACAAGAGGAAGTACGCAGATACGCAGTATTTT.

There are a few counts of this clone. The chain has TRBV27 and TRBJ1-5, with 10 bases that match TRBD1. Germline CDR1 MNHEY, CDR2 SMNVEV (reference sequence). J gave up 7 bases and V 8 bases, and 11 bases lay outside the gene matches. This CDR3 is built from 15 residues. CDR3 nucleotides: TGTGCCAGCGGAAGAAGACAGGGGGCTCTCCAGCCCCAGCATTTT. Translated, it gives CASGRRQGALQPQHF.

The chain carries TRBV4-1 and TRBJ2-4, with TRBD1 identical over 7 bases. Looked up from germline, CDR1 is MGHRA and CDR2 is YSYEKL. The CDR3 loop spans 15 amino acids. The junction had 3 bases not matched to a gene; V was cut back by 0 bases and J by 4 bases. The CDR3 region is CASSQEGTVKNIQYF. For the CDR3, the DNA is TGCGCCAGCAGCCAAGAAGGGACAGTAAAAAACATTCAGTACTTC.

At least ten counts were recorded for this clone. The V call is TRBV30, the J call TRBJ1-4; a possible D gene is TRBD1 (5 bases). This CDR3 comprises 13 residues. The V end lost 8 bases, the J end lost 8 bases, and 18 bases lay between the germline ends. The germline CDR1 and CDR2 sequences are GTSNPN and SVGIG (reference sequence). The CDR3 sequence: CAGGAAAEEKLFF. For the CDR3, the DNA is TGTGCCGGAGGGGCCGCGGCCGAAGAAAAACTGTTTTTT.

This sequence joins TRBV28 and TRBJ2-1; possibly TRBD2 for D (5 bases). The CDR3 is made up of 9 amino acids. The germline V gene has CDR1 MDHEN and CDR2 SYDVKM. With 10 bases removed from V and 8 bases from J, the gap between germline ends came to 6 bases. DNA of the CDR3: TGTGCCACCGGGGATGAGCAGTTCTTC. Translation gives CATGDEQFF.

V and J are TRBV15 and TRBJ1-2; D is perhaps TRBD1 (5 bases). This CDR3 is built from 15 residues. Trimming left V 8 bases short and J 0 bases short, with 16 bases between. Germline CDR1 and CDR2: LNHNV and YYDKDF (reference sequence). The CDR3 here is CATSGDLLTNYGYTF. CDR3 DNA sequence: TGTGCCACCTCGGGGGACCTACTTACTAACTATGGCTACACCTTC.

The chain combines TRBV4-2 with TRBJ2-5; maybe TRBD2 (5 bases). Trimming removed 11 bases from V and 2 bases from J, with 12 bases in between. Germline lookup yields CDR1 LGHNA and CDR2 YNFKEQ. The CDR3 loop spans 12 amino acids. The DNA of the CDR3 is TGTGCCGCGGGTAGGGTTCAAGAGACCCAGTACTTC. The encoded protein is CAAGRVQETQYF.

The V call is TRBV27, the J call TRBJ1-6; TRBD1 is a possible D gene (5 bases). Per germline, CDR1 MNHEY and CDR2 SMNVEV (reference sequence). The CDR3 loop spans 14 amino acids. V was trimmed by 7 bases and J by 6 bases, leaving 13 bases between them. The CDR3 region is CASTPRGTNSPLHF. CDR3 DNA: TGTGCCAGCACCCCACGGGGGACTAATTCACCCCTCCACTTT.

This chain links TRBV25-1 with TRBJ2-2, with 8 bases lining up with TRBD2. V was pared by 2 bases and J by 5 bases, with 4 bases of the junction left unmatched. The length of the CDR3 is 15 residues. CDR1 and CDR2 from the germline V gene are MGHDK and SYGVNS. For the CDR3, the DNA is TGTGCCAGCAGTGAACGGGAGCGGGAGACCGGGGAGCTGTTTTTT. Translating it yields CASSERERETGELFF.

J is TRBJ2-1 and V is TRBV4-1, with a tentative D call TRBD2 (6 bases). V was clipped by 2 bases and J by 7 bases, with 15 bases between them. CDR1 and CDR2 (germline): MGHRA, YSYEKL. This CDR3 contains 15 residues. CDR3: CASSQSIGTENEQFF. As DNA, the CDR3 is TGCGCCAGCAGCCAATCGATAGGGACTGAGAATGAGCAGTTCTTC.

This clone was found once. The rearrangement uses TRBV7-9 and TRBJ1-2; 7 nucleotides align to TRBD1. This CDR3 comprises 17 residues. CDR1 and CDR2 (germline): SEHNR, FQNEAQ (reference sequence). V gave up 5 bases and J gave up 2 bases; unmatched junction bases: 14. The CDR3 region has the DNA TGTGCCAGCAGCCTTATATGGGACAGATCGAACAACTATGGCTACACCTTC. This sequence encodes CASSLIWDRSNNYGYTF.

The V gene is TRBV9, the J gene TRBJ2-1; 10 bases are shared with TRBD2. The CDR3 covers 16 residues. Germline trimming cut 0 bases from V and 8 bases from J; bases unmatched to any gene: 8. Germline V gene lookup returns CDR1 SGDLS and CDR2 YYNGEE. CDR3 DNA: TGTGCCAGCAGCGTAGCTGCAGCGGGGGGGAGGGATGAGCAGTTCTTC. The encoded protein is CASSVAAAGGRDEQFF.

This clone was counted a single time. The V gene is TRBV7-2, the J gene TRBJ1-6; 8 bases agree with TRBD1. The ends lost 5 bases at V and 10 bases at J; junction bases unmatched: 13. The CDR3 is made up of 16 amino acids. CDR1 and CDR2 (germline): SGHTA, FQGNSA. The CDR3, as DNA: TGTGCCAGCAGCCCAAACTCCGGGACAGGTTGGTCACCCCTCCACTTT. This codes for CASSPNSGTGWSPLHF.

The chain is built from TRBV4-2 and TRBJ2-7, with 9 nucleotides matching TRBD2. J gave up 3 bases and V 4 bases, and 7 bases lay outside the gene matches. The CDR3 loop spans 15 amino acids. CDR1 and CDR2 (germline): LGHNA, YNFKEQ. This CDR3 is CASSLEGLAVYEQYF. The CDR3 bases are TGTGCCAGCAGCCTCGAGGGACTAGCAGTCTACGAGCAGTACTTC.

This sequence joins TRBV28 and TRBJ1-2; the match to TRBD1 covers 7 bases. The length of the CDR3 is 13 residues. Germline CDR1 is MDHEN and CDR2 is SYDVKM. J was trimmed by 2 bases and V by 6 bases; bases with no gene match: 3. Written as DNA, the CDR3 is TGTGCCAGCAGGCGGGGACAGAACTATGGCTACACCTTC. Amino acids: CASRRGQNYGYTF.

In this sample, this clone turned up many times. V gene TRBV4-3 combines with J gene TRBJ2-2; possibly TRBD2 for D (6 bases). Trimming took off 2 bases at V and 0 bases at J, with 10 bases between the two ends. The CDR3 contains 16 residues. Per the germline V gene, CDR1 is LGHNA and CDR2 is YSLEER. The CDR3 reads CASSQREATNTGELFF. CDR3 nucleotide sequence: TGCGCCAGCAGCCAAAGGGAGGCTACGAACACCGGGGAGCTGTTTTTT.

This chain uses TRBV4-1 with TRBJ1-2; D gene ambiguous. Looked up from germline, CDR1 is MGHRA and CDR2 is YSYEKL. V lost 3 bases and J lost 0, with 8 bases in between. CDR3 length: 14 amino acids. The CDR3 here is CASSQGSSNYGYTF. As DNA, the CDR3 is TGCGCCAGCAGCCAGGGGAGTTCTAACTATGGCTACACCTTC.

V gene TRBV27 combines with J gene TRBJ2-7; perhaps TRBD2 as D (6 bases). This CDR3 contains 14 residues. The germline gives CDR1 MNHEY, CDR2 SMNVEV (reference sequence). The V and J ends lost 2 bases and 2 bases respectively, with 10 bases between them. In nucleotides, the CDR3 is TGTGCCAGCAGTTTAAGTCGGACTACCTACGAGCAGTACTTC. Translated: CASSLSRTTYEQYF.

This rearrangement joins TRBV7-2 to TRBJ2-5; D gene unclear. The germline gives CDR1 SGHTA, CDR2 FQGNSA. This CDR3 contains 14 residues. The V gene lost 0 bases and the J gene lost 2 bases, with 7 bases spanning the gap. In DNA, the CDR3 is TGTGCCAGCAGCTTAGCGTACGGTCAAGAGACCCAGTACTTC. Protein product: CASSLAYGQETQYF.

The gene calls are TRBV5-6 and TRBJ2-5, with 7 bases lining up with TRBD1. After removal of 5 bases from V and 4 bases from J, the junction contained 5 bases not matched to a gene. This CDR3 contains 13 residues. Germline loops: CDR1 SGHDT, CDR2 YYEEEE. The CDR3 coding sequence is TGTGCCAGCAGAATACAGGGGAGAGAGACCCAGTACTTC. Translated, it gives CASRIQGRETQYF.